This T cell receptor beta chain emerged from a study of cytomegalovirus exposure and HLA in healthy donors. Vbeta (60) and Jbeta (13) primers were used in the PCR. Profiling relied on immunoSEQ multiplex PCR, and the TCRdb table lists in-frame clones only, not all of them. Seen in this sample are fewer than 130,000 clones; the ten most common clones hold 0.45% to 0.6%. J gave up 5 bases and V 4 bases, and 7 bases lay outside the gene matches. The germline V gene encodes CDR1 LGHNA and CDR2 YNFKEQ. The length of the CDR3 is 14 residues. Sequenced sample: PBMCs. This clonotype was obtained from a man in his fifties or sixties in good health and CMV-seronegative. V and J are TRBV4-2 and TRBJ1-2, with TRBD1 identical over 7 bases. CDR3 loop: CASSLLGTVYGYTF. The CDR3 DNA reads as TGTGCCAGCAGCCTACTAGGGACAGTTTATGGCTACACCTTC.